These 31 T cell receptor beta chains share one sample of origin, sequenced in a study of cytomegalovirus exposure and HLA in healthy donors (dated by TCRdb to 2017 to 2019). The library was obtained by the immunoSEQ multiplex PCR assay. The multiplex PCR relied on a mix of 60 forward primers for TCR Vbeta segments and 13 reverse primers for TCR Jbeta segments. The immuneACCESS repertoire file appears here via TCRdb, limited to in-frame rearrangements. These files lack a portion of the clones; in checked studies, under half of the deficit traces to unresolved V genes, and the cause of the others is not known. The table for this sample lists over 65,000 clones; roughly 73% of them were counted only once. About 2.2% of the sample is taken by the ten largest. Sequencing input: PBMCs. These receptors all stem from a man aged 40-50 years in good health and CMV-seronegative.

CDR3 sequence (DNA): TGCGCCAGCAGCCAAGGTACAACCAGCACAGATACGCAGTATTTT. Translating it yields CASSQGTTSTDTQYF. J is TRBJ2-3 and V is TRBV4-1; D is unclear. This CDR3 is 15 amino acids long. Trimming pared 1 base from V and 0 bases from J, leaving 8 bases between. CDR1 and CDR2 from the germline V gene are MGHRA and YSYEKL.

This sequence joins TRBV7-9 and TRBJ1-1; TRBD1 agrees at 11 bases. The V and J ends lost 4 bases and 4 bases, in that order; junction bases with no gene match: 2. The CDR3 contains 14 residues. CDR1 and CDR2 (germline): SEHNR, FQNEAQ (reference sequence). The CDR3 reads CASSSGTGGTEAFF. CDR3 nucleotide sequence: TGTGCCAGCAGCTCCGGGACAGGGGGCACTGAAGCTTTCTTT.

This chain connects TRBV1 to TRBJ1-5. TRBV1 is listed as a pseudogene. The CDR3 covers 14 residues. DNA of the CDR3: TGCACCAGCAGCCGTGAAGTTAAGCATCAGCCCCAGCATTTT. As protein: CTSSREVKHQPQHF.

Here the CDR3 reads CASSLIATEQGQRRGAKNIQYF. CDR3 bases: TGTGCCAGCAGCTTAATAGCCACGGAACAGGGGCAGAGACGTGGAGCCAAAAACATTCAGTACTTC. The chain carries TRBV7-3 and TRBJ2-4, with 7 bases identical to TRBD1. V shed 1 base and J 0 bases; nucleotides not matched to a gene: 21. The germline V gene encodes CDR1 SGHTA and CDR2 FQGTGA. This CDR3 has 22 residues. The full variable domain, completed using reference TRBV7-3 and TRBJ2-4, is GAGVSQTPSNKVTEKGKYVELRCDPISGHTALYWYRQSLGQGPEFLIYFQGTGAADDSGLPNDRFFAVRPEGSVSTLKIQRTERGDSAVYLCASSLIATEQGQRRGAKNIQYFGAGTRLSVL.

This clone showed up just a few times. The chain uses TRBV6-4 and TRBJ1-1, with TRBD1 matching over 7 bases. Unmatched junction bases numbered 3, after V lost 3 bases and J lost 5 bases. Germline values: CDR1 MRHNA, CDR2 SNTAGT. This CDR3 region has 13 residues. CDR3 nucleotide sequence: TGTGCCAGCAGTGAGGGACAGCGAACTGAAGCTTTCTTT. It specifies CASSEGQRTEAFF.

The chain has TRBV5-1 and TRBJ2-1, with 12 bases matching TRBD2. V lost 3 bases to trimming and J lost 9 bases; unmatched junction nucleotides: 10. Per germline, CDR1 SGHRS and CDR2 YFSETQ. This CDR3 is built from 16 residues. CDR3: CASSWEDLAGGIEQFF. CDR3 in DNA: TGCGCCAGCAGCTGGGAGGATCTAGCGGGAGGGATTGAGCAGTTCTTC.

This chain uses TRBV5-1 with TRBJ1-1; D is uncertain. Deletions cut 4 bases from V and 6 bases from J, with 10 bases between. Germline loops: CDR1 SGHRS, CDR2 YFSETQ. The CDR3 covers 12 residues. This chain's CDR3 is CASSKTWPEAFF. DNA for the CDR3: TGCGCCAGCAGCAAGACTTGGCCTGAAGCTTTCTTT.

The chain is built from TRBV6-5 and TRBJ2-7; TRBD2 aligns across 9 bases. The CDR3 sequence is 14 residues long. Germline V CDR1 and CDR2: MNHEY, SVGAGI. V was clipped by 6 bases and J by 2 bases; unmatched bases: 5. The CDR3 coding sequence is TGTGCCAGCAGGGTGGGACTAGCCACCTACGAGCAGTACTTC. Protein product: CASRVGLATYEQYF.

The chain links TRBV27 to TRBJ1-5, with D unresolved. This CDR3 has 15 residues. Germline V gene sequence: CDR1 MNHEY, CDR2 SMNVEV (reference sequence). Deletions cut 3 bases from V and 2 bases from J, with 11 bases between. DNA of the CDR3: TGTGCCAGCAGTTTGAGCATCTACGGCAATCAGCCCCAGCATTTT. This codes for CASSLSIYGNQPQHF.

This clone came up a few times. The J gene is TRBJ1-4, the V gene TRBV28; D is possibly TRBD1 (5 bases). CDR1 MDHEN and CDR2 SYDVKM come from the germline V gene. V dropped 4 bases and J dropped 8 bases, with 17 bases sitting between them. The length of the CDR3 is 15 residues. The CDR3: CASSSYQGGEEKLFF. The CDR3 DNA reads as TGTGCCAGCAGTTCATATCAGGGAGGGGAAGAAAAACTGTTTTTT. Full variable domain (rest looked up from reference TRBV28 and TRBJ1-4): DVKVTQSSRYLVKRTGEKVFLECVQDMDHENMFWYRQDPGLGLRLIYFSYDVKMKEKGDIPEGYSVSREKKERFSLILESASTNQTSMYLCASSSYQGGEEKLFFGSGTQLSVL.

This clone was counted between two and nine times. V usage is TRBV29-1 and J usage is TRBJ1-2, with D possibly TRBD1 on 6 matching bases. V lost 7 bases to trimming and J lost 7 bases, with 22 bases between them. Germline-derived CDR1 and CDR2 are SQVTM and ANQGSEA. The CDR3 extends over 14 amino acids. In DNA, the CDR3 is TGCAGCGGAATAGAGGGGGGGGCCGGTAGTGGCTACACCTTC. Translating it yields CSGIEGGAGSGYTF.

V and J are TRBV9 and TRBJ2-1; D is undetermined. Germline CDR1 reads SGDLS; CDR2 reads YYNGEE. Trimming removed 2 bases from V and 7 bases from J, with 7 bases in between. The length of the CDR3 is 12 residues. The CDR3 sequence is CASSVPANEQFF. CDR3 nucleotide sequence: TGTGCCAGCAGCGTCCCTGCGAATGAGCAGTTCTTC.

This clone turned up a few times. The chain has TRBV15 and TRBJ1-3; D gene uncertain. The length of the CDR3 is 16 residues. Germline lookup yields CDR1 LNHNV and CDR2 YYDKDF (reference sequence). V shed 1 base and J shed 2 bases, with 12 bases lying between them. The CDR3 loop is CATSRARGATGNTIYF. Written as DNA, the CDR3 is TGTGCCACCAGCAGAGCCCGGGGAGCGACTGGAAACACCATATATTTT.

The chain employs TRBV30 and TRBJ2-1; TRBD2 might be the D (6 bases). V was cut by 5 bases and J by 3 bases, with 11 bases left in between. Germline assignment: CDR1 GTSNPN and CDR2 SVGIG (reference sequence). This CDR3 contains 13 residues. CDR3 residues: CAWSMGLYNEQFF. For the CDR3, the DNA is TGTGCCTGGTCTATGGGACTCTACAATGAGCAGTTCTTC.

The CDR3 loop is CASGGTGPYNSPLHF. The CDR3 nucleotides are TGTGCCAGCGGAGGGACAGGGCCCTATAATTCACCCCTCCACTTT. The V call is TRBV7-2, the J call TRBJ1-6; 9 nucleotides align to TRBD1. The trim removed 8 bases at V and 2 bases at J, leaving 4 bases unmatched. The CDR3 runs to 15 residues. Germline-derived CDR1 and CDR2 are SGHTA and FQGNSA.

This clone has a handful of counts. The chain recombines TRBV5-1 with TRBJ1-4; D ambiguous. Between the trimmed V and J ends, which lost 0 bases and 3 bases, there was a span of 3 bases. Germline V gene data show CDR1 as SGHRS and CDR2 as YFSETQ. CDR3 size: 13 residues. Here the CDR3 reads CASSLGPNEKLFF. Written as DNA, the CDR3 is TGCGCCAGCAGCTTGGGGCCTAATGAAAAACTGTTTTTT.

The chain recombines TRBV29-1 with TRBJ2-3, with D unresolved. The CDR3 runs 12 residues. Germline V gives CDR1 SQVTM, CDR2 ANQGSEA. V lost 8 bases to trimming and J lost 4 bases, with 13 bases between them. The CDR3 nucleotides read TGCAGCTCTTTCAACGAGGCAGATACGCAGTATTTT. It yields the protein CSSFNEADTQYF.

J is TRBJ1-1 and V is TRBV10-3; TRBD1 is a possible D gene (6 bases). The CDR3 length is 14 residues. Germline assignment: CDR1 ENHRY and CDR2 SYGVKD. Trimming left V 4 bases short and J 4 bases short, with 13 bases between. The CDR3 region is CAISGNREGTEAFF. As DNA, the CDR3 is TGTGCCATCAGTGGAAACAGGGAAGGCACTGAAGCTTTCTTT.

This chain links TRBV19 with TRBJ2-7; TRBD1 agrees at 11 bases. Germline lookup yields CDR1 LNHDA and CDR2 SQIVND (reference sequence). The CDR3 covers 16 residues. Trimming took 5 bases from V and 4 from J; bases not matched to a gene: 10. In DNA, the CDR3 is TGTGCCAGTAGTGGAGCCAGGACAGGGGGCCAATACGAGCAGTACTTC. It translates to CASSGARTGGQYEQYF. Full variable domain (remainder filled in from reference TRBV19 and TRBJ2-7): DGGITQSPKYLFRKEGQNVTLSCEQNLNHDAMYWYRQDPGQGLRLIYYSQIVNDFQKGDIAEGYSVSREKKESFPLTVTSAQKNPTAFYLCASSGARTGGQYEQYFGPGTRLTVT.

This chain uses TRBV6-5 with TRBJ1-4; D may be TRBD1 (5 bases). Trimming took off 5 bases at V and 7 bases at J, with 17 bases between the two ends. Germline CDR1 reads MNHEY; CDR2 reads SVGAGI. This CDR3 is 15 amino acids long. CDR3 bases: TGTGCCAGCAGTCTCGGGCGGCAGGGAGGTGAAAAACTGTTTTTT. Its translation: CASSLGRQGGEKLFF.

The genes are TRBV5-4 and TRBJ2-5; perhaps TRBD1 as D (5 bases). CDR1 and CDR2 (germline): SGHNT, YYREEE (reference sequence). Deletions cut 2 bases from V and 1 base from J, with 21 bases between. There are 18 residues in the CDR3. The CDR3 is CASSLGITSDSPQETQYF. Written as DNA, the CDR3 is TGTGCCAGCAGCTTAGGGATCACCAGCGACAGTCCCCAAGAGACCCAGTACTTC.

This rearrangement joins TRBV7-2 to TRBJ2-3, with 10 bases that match TRBD2. CDR3 length: 16 residues. CDR1 and CDR2 (germline): SGHTA, FQGNSA. J was trimmed by 1 base and V by 5 bases; bases with no gene match: 6. DNA for the CDR3: TGTGCCAGCAGCCGATTAGCGGGGGGCGGCACAGATACGCAGTATTTT. Its protein is CASSRLAGGGTDTQYF. The full variable domain, completed using reference TRBV7-2 and TRBJ2-3, is GAGVSQSPSNKVTEKGKDVELRCDPISGHTALYWYRQSLGQGLEFLIYFQGNSAPDKSGLPSDRFSAERTGGSVSTLTIQRTQQEDSAVYLCASSRLAGGGTDTQYFGPGTRLTVL.

This clone was detected only a few times. Other DNA sequences of this sample code for an identical CDR3. V usage is TRBV28 and J usage is TRBJ1-1; 9 bases match TRBD1. V lost 4 bases, J lost 5 bases, and 2 bases stayed unmatched. This CDR3 comprises 13 residues. CDR1 and CDR2 from the germline V gene are MDHEN and SYDVKM. The CDR3: CASSWGQGTEAFF. The CDR3 nucleotides are TGTGCCAGCAGTTGGGGACAGGGAACTGAAGCTTTCTTT.

V and J are TRBV9 and TRBJ1-2; TRBD1 matches 9 bases. The length of the CDR3 is 15 residues. Germline V gene lookup returns CDR1 SGDLS and CDR2 YYNGEE. Trimming cost V 0 bases and J 8 bases; bases outside gene matches: 8. The CDR3 spells CASSVAEGQGNGYTF. CDR3 bases: TGTGCCAGCAGCGTAGCTGAGGGACAGGGAAACGGCTACACCTTC. Full variable domain (remainder filled in from reference TRBV9 and TRBJ1-2): DSGVTQTPKHLITATGQRVTLRCSPRSGDLSVYWYQQSLDQGLQFLIQYYNGEERAKGNILERFSAQQFPDLHSELNLSSLELGDSALYFCASSVAEGQGNGYTFGSGTRLTVV.

The genes are TRBV5-1 and TRBJ2-3; D is undetermined. The CDR3 sequence is 12 residues long. Germline loops: CDR1 SGHRS, CDR2 YFSETQ. V dropped 4 bases and J dropped 2 bases, with 5 bases sitting between them. The CDR3 sequence is CASSLFTDTQYF. The CDR3 nucleotides read TGCGCCAGCAGCCTGTTCACAGATACGCAGTATTTT.

J is TRBJ1-1 and V is TRBV7-3; 7 bases map to TRBD1. Germline V gives CDR1 SGHTA, CDR2 FQGTGA. V lost 6 bases to trimming and J lost 4 bases; unmatched junction nucleotides: 8. The CDR3 has 14 amino acids. The CDR3 DNA reads as TGTGCCAGCAGTTACGGAGCAGGGGGCACTGAAGCTTTCTTT. It specifies CASSYGAGGTEAFF.

The genes are TRBV14 and TRBJ1-3; D gene uncertain. The V gene lost 1 base and the J gene lost 4 bases, with 23 bases spanning the gap. CDR3 size: 19 residues. CDR1 is SGHDN, CDR2 FVKESK, per germline. CDR3 protein: CASSQVVRRQNLIGNTIYF. The CDR3 DNA reads TGTGCCAGCAGCCAAGTGGTGAGGCGCCAAAACCTGATCGGAAACACCATATATTTT.

This chain joins TRBV7-2 and TRBJ2-3, with D possibly TRBD2 on 5 matching bases. This CDR3 comprises 16 residues. The germline V gene has CDR1 SGHTA and CDR2 FQGNSA. V dropped 0 bases and J dropped 1 base, with 11 bases sitting between them. The CDR3 coding sequence is TGTGCCAGCAGCTTAGCAAGGCTAGCCCGCACAGATACGCAGTATTTT. Amino acids: CASSLARLARTDTQYF.

The chain recombines TRBV30 with TRBJ2-5, with D maybe TRBD1 (6 bases). CDR1 is GTSNPN and CDR2 is SVGIG in the germline V gene (reference sequence). The CDR3 is made up of 11 amino acids. V lost 5 bases and J lost 7, with 11 bases in between. The CDR3 protein is CAWSLRGTQYF. Written as DNA, the CDR3 is TGTGCCTGGTCCCTCAGGGGGACCCAGTACTTC. The variable domain in full, with the rest retrieved from reference TRBV30 and TRBJ2-5, is SQTIHQWPATLVQPVGSPLSLECTVEGTSNPNLYWYRQAAGRGLQLLFYSVGIGQISSEVPQNLSASRPQDRQFILSSKKLLLSDSGFYLCAWSLRGTQYFGPGTRLLVL.

Concerning this clone itself: The junction shows a germline mismatch at one end, possibly a read error. The chain links TRBV27 to TRBJ1-5, with D perhaps TRBD1 (5 bases). The CDR3 covers 13 residues. The germline V gene encodes CDR1 MNHEY and CDR2 SMNVEV (reference sequence). The CDR3 sequence: CAIGGVGNQPQHF. The CDR3 nucleotides read TGTGCCATCGGGGGGGTGGGCAACCAGCCCCAGCATTTT.

CDR3 residues: CASSGGSTDTQYF. CDR3 in DNA: TGTGCCAGCTCTGGGGGGAGCACAGATACGCAGTATTTT. This chain links TRBV18 with TRBJ2-3; possibly TRBD2 for D (6 bases). The CDR3 runs 13 residues. Per the germline V gene, CDR1 is KGHSH and CDR2 is LQKENI. V was trimmed by 6 bases and J by 0 bases, leaving 7 bases between them. Full variable domain (missing parts from reference TRBV18 and TRBJ2-3): NAGVMQNPRHLVRRRGQEARLRCSPMKGHSHVYWYRQLPEEGLKFMVYLQKENIIDESGMPKERFSAEFPKEGPSILRIQQVVRGDSAAYFCASSGGSTDTQYFGPGTRLTVL.